This is a list of T cell receptor beta chains from one sample in a study of blood T cell repertoires in COVID-19. The repertoire was sequenced with immunoSEQ multiplex PCR; TCRdb's copy has only in-frame clones and lacks some. In the table there are almost 95,000 clones, about 86% of which are singletons. Input material: peripheral blood. These receptors all stem from a man in his 60s with acute or convalescent COVID-19. The CDR3 runs from the conserved cysteine through the conserved F or W. Fields, in order: J gene, clone size, D gene, V gene, CDR3 DNA, CDR3 protein. The D gene is left open where the match is weak. Some rows mark clone size as missing; the rest say once, few, many or name a class of expanded clone.

TRBJ1-4	.	.	TRBV30	TGTGCCTGGAGTGCGGGGGTTGAAAAACTGTTTTTT	CAWSAGVEKLFF
TRBJ1-2	.	TRBD1	TRBV19	TGTGCCAGTAGGACCATAGGACAGGGAGTTTATGGCTACACCTTC	CASRTIGQGVYGYTF
TRBJ1-2	.	.	TRBV4-3	TGCGCCAGCAGCCAAGAGATAACTAGTGGCTACACCTTC	CASSQEITSGYTF
TRBJ1-4	.	.	TRBV28	TGTGCCAGCAGTTACAGGGCAACTAATGAAAAACTGTTTTTT	CASSYRATNEKLFF
TRBJ2-7	.	TRBD2	TRBV7-3	TGTGCCAGCAGCGGAGGGCTAGCGGGGGGATACGAGCAGTACTTC	CASSGGLAGGYEQYF
TRBJ1-5	.	.	TRBV4-3	TGCGCCAGCAGCCAGGGCACGGGGGGGGGTCAGCCCCAGCATTTT	CASSQGTGGGQPQHF
TRBJ2-7	.	.	TRBV10-3	TGTGCCATCAGGAGTCTCCCAGCGAGCTACGAGCAGTACTTC	CAIRSLPASYEQYF
TRBJ2-5	once	TRBD2	TRBV6-1	TGTGCCAGCAGTGAAGCGCTAGCGGGGGAGACCCAGTACTTC	CASSEALAGETQYF
TRBJ2-7	.	TRBD1	TRBV5-6	TGTGCCAGCAGCTTGGGGACAGGGGGACCCTACGAGCAGTACTTC	CASSLGTGGPYEQYF
TRBJ1-2	.	.	TRBV6-5	TGTGCCAGCAGCCCGGGAGCGGGGGGCAGCTACACCTTC	CASSPGAGGSYTF
TRBJ1-5	.	TRBD1	TRBV7-2	TGTGCCAGCAGCTTAGGACAGGGGGCGGTCCGGCAGCCCCAGCATTTT	CASSLGQGAVRQPQHF
TRBJ2-1	.	.	TRBV5-6	TGTGCCAGCAGCTTGACAGATTACAATGAGCAGTTCTTC	CASSLTDYNEQFF
TRBJ1-2	.	TRBD1	TRBV4-1	TGCGCCAGCAGCCAAACCGGGACAGGGGTTTTCTATGGCTACACCTTC	CASSQTGTGVFYGYTF
TRBJ2-7	.	TRBD1	TRBV15	TGTGCCACCAGCAAAGGACAGGGAGCCTACGAGCAGTACTTC	CATSKGQGAYEQYF
TRBJ2-7	few	.	TRBV6-1	TGTGCCAGCAGTGAACTTTTAACCTACGAGCAGTACTTC	CASSELLTYEQYF
TRBJ1-1	.	.	TRBV30	TGTGCCTGGAGCCGCGGGAACTCTGAAGCTTTCTTT	CAWSRGNSEAFF
TRBJ2-5	.	.	TRBV21-1	TGTGCCAGCAGCAAGAGGGTCAGGGAGACCCAGTACTTC	CASSKRVRETQYF
TRBJ1-4	few	.	TRBV15	TGTGCCACCACCCCGGGGATCAGGGAAAAACTGTTTTTT	CATTPGIREKLFF
TRBJ1-2	.	.	TRBV29-1	TGCAGCGTTGAAGATAGGAGCGGGGAGGTTCGTGGCTACACCTTC	CSVEDRSGEVRGYTF
TRBJ2-7	.	.	TRBV28	TGTGCCAGCAGTTTGGGGGCCGGTGAGCAGTACTTC	CASSLGAGEQYF
TRBJ1-5	.	.	TRBV12-5	TGTGCTAGTGGGACATCACACATCAGACAGCCCCAGCATTTT	CASGTSHIRQPQHF
TRBJ1-1	.	TRBD1	TRBV19	TGTGCCAGTAGTGGGGACAGGGGTTCGTTTACTGAAGCTTTCTTT	CASSGDRGSFTEAFF
TRBJ2-1	.	.	TRBV3-1/TRBV3-2	TGTGCCAGCAGCCAGCAACCCTCCGGAGACGTAGAGCAGTTCTTC	CASSQQPSGDVEQFF
TRBJ2-7	once	TRBD1	TRBV3-1/TRBV3-2	TGTGCCAGCAGCCAGGACAGGGCCTACGAGCAGTACTTC	CASSQDRAYEQYF
TRBJ1-2	.	TRBD1	TRBV5-6	TGTGCCAGCAGCTTCACAGGGGGTGGCTACACCTTC	CASSFTGGGYTF
TRBJ1-2	.	.	TRBV11-2	TGTGCCAGCAGCCCTGGTATAACAGGGAACTATGGCTACACCTTC	CASSPGITGNYGYTF
TRBJ1-1	.	.	TRBV2	TGTGCCAGCAGTGAAGTGGGGGGGGCTGAAGCTTTCTTT	CASSEVGGAEAFF
TRBJ1-5	.	.	TRBV24-1	TGTGCCACCAGTGATCCGGGGCAGCCCCAGCATTTT	CATSDPGQPQHF
TRBJ2-2	few	TRBD1	TRBV27	TGTGCCAGCACGACCCTACAGGGGGTGAGCACCGGGGAGCTGTTTTTT	CASTTLQGVSTGELFF
TRBJ1-4	few	TRBD1	TRBV5-6	TGTGCCAGCAGCATGGACAGGGGAGAAAAACTGTTTTTT	CASSMDRGEKLFF
TRBJ1-2	.	.	TRBV19	TGTGCCAGTAGTATTAAAGCAGGGATGGACTATGGCTACACCTTC	CASSIKAGMDYGYTF
TRBJ1-1	.	.	TRBV24-1	TGTGCCACCAGGGGGTCGGGGTTGAACACTGAAGCTTTCTTT	CATRGSGLNTEAFF
TRBJ1-5	once	.	TRBV3-1/TRBV3-2	TGTGCCAGCAGCCATCGGGTGAGCAATCAGCCCCAGCATTTT	CASSHRVSNQPQHF
TRBJ1-1	.	.	TRBV18	TGTGCCAGCTCACCAGTTATTACGGGGAACACTGAAGCTTTCTTT	CASSPVITGNTEAFF
TRBJ1-6	.	.	TRBV7-6	TGTGCCAGCAGCTTAGAGATCCACGGGGGACCCCTCCACTTT	CASSLEIHGGPLHF